This T cell receptor (beta chain) was recovered during a study of T-cell memory formation after mild COVID-19. MiXCR, applied by TCRdb to the 5' RACE reads, yields one record per CDR3 protein. The sample holds almost 250,000 distinct CDR3 sequences, roughly 15% seen once. CDR1 is GTSNPN and CDR2 is SVGIG in the germline V gene (reference sequence). The germline V and J ends were trimmed by 1 base and 4 bases, with 13 bases remaining between them. The CDR3 runs to 14 residues. The clonotype originates from an adult woman who had mild COVID-19 (a few samples of this study predate the infection). Cell type and time point are not known. Sequencing used PBMCs or a T cell subset sorted from them (not recorded which). The rearrangement links TRBV30 to TRBJ1-2; weak D call: TRBD1 (6 bases). Written as DNA, the CDR3 is TGTGCCTGGAGTGGGCTGGACAGTTCCTATGGCTACACCTTC. This codes for CAWSGLDSSYGYTF.